This T cell receptor (beta chain) originates from a study of lung T cells in sarcoidosis with Löfgren's syndrome. Looking at the study overall: Analyses focused on Löfgren's syndrome patients.

Each CDR3 protein gets one entry after TCRdb re-called the reads with MiXCR. This sample has about 20,000 distinct CDR3 sequences, with about 22% found just once. This clonotype was counted a single time. The TCR comes from a human donor with sarcoidosis (Löfgren's syndrome or another form), or a control subject (not recorded which). The sample taken for sequencing was CD4+ T cells from PBMCs.

CDR3 nucleotides: TGCAGTGCTAGTCAATGGGGATATCCACCCCTCCACTTT. As protein: CSASQWGYPPLHF. This chain joins TRBV20-1 and TRBJ1-6, with unresolved D. Germline assignment: CDR1 DFQATT and CDR2 SNEGSKA (reference sequence). Trimming stripped 3 bases from V and 11 bases from J, with 14 bases between. This CDR3 has 13 amino acids.